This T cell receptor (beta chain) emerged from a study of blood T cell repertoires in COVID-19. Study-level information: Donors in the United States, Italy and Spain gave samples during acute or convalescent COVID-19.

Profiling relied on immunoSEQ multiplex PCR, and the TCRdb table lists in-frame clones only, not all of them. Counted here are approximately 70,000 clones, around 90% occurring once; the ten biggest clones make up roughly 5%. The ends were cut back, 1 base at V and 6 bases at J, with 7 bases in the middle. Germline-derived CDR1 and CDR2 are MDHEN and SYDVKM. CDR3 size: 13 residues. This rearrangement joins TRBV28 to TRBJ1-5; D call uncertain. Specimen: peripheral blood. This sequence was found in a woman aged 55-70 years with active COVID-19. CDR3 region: CASSLSLSQPQHF. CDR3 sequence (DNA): TGTGCCAGCAGTTTATCACTTTCTCAGCCCCAGCATTTT.